This is a list of T cell receptor beta chains from one sample in a study of blood T cells in healthy people across ages. One entry per CDR3 protein results from TCRdb running MiXCR on the 5' RACE reads. Here the sample spans 650,000 to 950,000 distinct CDR3 sequences, around 42% being singletons. Sample: blood. These receptors came from a man aged 60 to 75 in good health. CDR3s include the opening cysteine and the closing phenylalanine or tryptophan. Each record gives: V gene, clone size, D gene, J gene, CDR3 DNA, CDR3 protein. The D gene is left open where the match is weak. Expanded clones are given a class, and other clones once, few, many or no size at all.

>TRBV3-1|few|.|TRBJ2-6
TGTGCCAGCAGCCGTGGACCCCTCTCTGGGGCCAACGTCCTGACTTTC
CASSRGPLSGANVLTF
>TRBV4-1|.|TRBD2|TRBJ2-1
TGCGCCAGCAGCCGCCCTAGCGGGAGCGCCATCAATGAGCAGTTCTTC
CASSRPSGSAINEQFF
>TRBV4-3|few|.|TRBJ1-2
TGCGCCAGCAGCCAAGAGCGGGGTGGCTATGGCTACACCTTC
CASSQERGGYGYTF
>TRBV28|.|.|TRBJ1-5
TGTGCCAGCAGTTTATCAAGGGAGGCTAGCAATCAGCCCCAGCATTTT
CASSLSREASNQPQHF
>TRBV10-3|few|TRBD1|TRBJ2-5
TGTGCCATCAGCCCCCTCCAACAGGGGGCTTCTAGGACCCAGTACTTC
CAISPLQQGASRTQYF
>TRBV29-1|.|.|TRBJ2-5
TGCAGCGTTGGGACAGTCCAAGAGACCCAGTACTTC
CSVGTVQETQYF
>TRBV25-1|few|TRBD1|TRBJ1-6
TGTGCCAGCAGTGAATCAAGGGGGCTCTCCTATAATTCACCCCTCCACTTT
CASSESRGLSYNSPLHF
>TRBV7-2|.|TRBD1|TRBJ1-4
TGTGCCAGCAGCTTTCTTGGACAGGGAGGAGAAAAACTGTTTTTT
CASSFLGQGGEKLFF
>TRBV6-2/TRBV6-3|once|TRBD2|TRBJ2-3
TGTGCCAGCAGTAAAGGACTAGCGGGGTTGGCAGATACGCAGTATTTT
CASSKGLAGLADTQYF
>TRBV9|many|.|TRBJ2-1
TGTGCCAGCAGCCCCCGGGGGGCTGCACGGCAGTTCTTC
CASSPRGAARQFF
>TRBV7-9|few|.|TRBJ1-2
TGTGCCAGCAGCCAAGGAAGGAATTATGGGGACTATGGCTACACCTTC
CASSQGRNYGDYGYTF
>TRBV13|.|TRBD1|TRBJ1-2
TGTGCCAGCAGCGGGGGGACAGCGTTCTATGGCTACACCTTC
CASSGGTAFYGYTF
>TRBV7-9|.|.|TRBJ2-7
TGTGCCAGCAGCTTGGGGGGCAGGGGACACAATGAGCAGTACTTC
CASSLGGRGHNEQYF
>TRBV5-1|.|TRBD1|TRBJ2-7
TGCGCCAGCAGCACCGGGACAGGGTTGTACGAGCAGTACTTC
CASSTGTGLYEQYF
>TRBV12-3/TRBV12-4|.|TRBD2|TRBJ2-1
TGTGCCAGCTACGGACTAGCGGGGGGGCATGAGCAGTTCTTC
CASYGLAGGHEQFF
>TRBV20-1|few|TRBD2|TRBJ2-3
TGCAGTGCTACCGAAGCGGGGACCACAGATACGCAGTATTTT
CSATEAGTTDTQYF
>TRBV6-5|.|.|TRBJ2-5
TGTGCCAGCAGTTTCAGGGGTCGAGAGACCCAGTACTTC
CASSFRGRETQYF
>TRBV7-2|.|TRBD1|TRBJ2-7
TGTGCCAGCAGCCCCCGGGACAGTTCCAACAATGAGCAGTACTTC
CASSPRDSSNNEQYF
>TRBV28|.|.|TRBJ1-5
TGTGCCAGCAGGCCACAGGAGCGCAATCAGCCCCAGCATTTT
CASRPQERNQPQHF
>TRBV2|.|.|TRBJ1-6
TGTGCCAACCGGGGCCTTAATAATTCACCCCTCCACTTT
CANRGLNNSPLHF
>TRBV7-2|.|TRBD1|TRBJ1-2
TGTGCCAGCAGCCCAAGCGTACCGGGACAGGGTCTCCATGGCTACACCTTC
CASSPSVPGQGLHGYTF
>TRBV6-1|few|.|TRBJ1-2
TGTGCCAGCAGTGGACAGGATACAGGCTACACCTTC
CASSGQDTGYTF
>TRBV5-6|.|.|TRBJ2-1
TGTGCCAGCAGCTTCCGGGGAGCCCGATTAAATGAGCAGTTCTTC
CASSFRGARLNEQFF
>TRBV7-2|once|.|TRBJ1-6
TGTGCCAGCAGCCCGACAGGAGCAACACCCCTCCACTTT
CASSPTGATPLHF
>TRBV7-2|.|TRBD1|TRBJ1-4
TGTGCCAGCAGCCCCACCCCCTTGACAGGGATAGATGAAAAACTGTTTTTT
CASSPTPLTGIDEKLFF
>TRBV20-1|few|TRBD1|TRBJ2-1
TGCAGTGCTAGAAGGCCCGGGACAGATGAGCAGTTCTTC
CSARRPGTDEQFF
>TRBV28|.|.|TRBJ1-5
TGTGCCAGCAGCAATCCAGGACACTACAATCGGCCCCAGCATTTT
CASSNPGHYNRPQHF
>TRBV15|.|TRBD1|TRBJ2-1
TGTGCCACCAGCGTACCCGGGACAGCGTACAATGAGCAGTTCTTC
CATSVPGTAYNEQFF
>TRBV6-2/TRBV6-3|.|.|TRBJ2-6
TGTGCCAGCAGACGCCCAGCACAGGTGGATGGGGCCAACGTCCTGACTTTC
CASRRPAQVDGANVLTF
>TRBV7-2|.|.|TRBJ2-1
TGTGCCAGCAGCTTAGACCGGGCTCTAGGGTACAATGAGCAGTTCTTC
CASSLDRALGYNEQFF
>TRBV3-1|.|.|TRBJ2-5
TGTGCCAGCAGCTTAAGGGCTGCGAGAGAGACCCAGTACTTC
CASSLRAARETQYF
>TRBV5-1|.|.|TRBJ2-3
TGCGCCAGCAGCCCCTCAGGGGTCGGGGCAGATACGCAGTATTTT
CASSPSGVGADTQYF
>TRBV10-3|few|TRBD2|TRBJ2-7
TGTGCCATCAGTGAGTCGACGGAGACTAGCACCTACGAGCAGTACTTC
CAISESTETSTYEQYF
>TRBV4-3|few|.|TRBJ2-2
TGCGCCAGCAGCCAAGAGGTCGCGCGGAAAAACACCGGGGAGCTGTTTTTT
CASSQEVARKNTGELFF
>TRBV7-2|.|TRBD1|TRBJ2-5
TGTACCAGCAGCCTCGGGACAGGGAGGGAAGAGACCCAGTACTTC
CTSSLGTGREETQYF
>TRBV6-2/TRBV6-3|few|.|TRBJ2-7
TGTGCCAGCAATCCGGGGCAGGGTCCCTCCTACGAGCAGTACTTC
CASNPGQGPSYEQYF
>TRBV11-3|.|.|TRBJ2-7
TGTGCCAGCAGCTTAGGGGGTTGGGAATCCTACGAGCAGTACTTC
CASSLGGWESYEQYF
>TRBV6-5|.|.|TRBJ1-1
TGTGCCAGCAGTTACATAGGTAACACTGAAGCTTTCTTT
CASSYIGNTEAFF
>TRBV20-1|.|.|TRBJ1-3
TGCAGTGCTGGGTCACTCCCACCCACTGGAAACACCATATATTTT
CSAGSLPPTGNTIYF
>TRBV12-3/TRBV12-4|.|.|TRBJ1-6
TGTGCCAGCAGTCCGGACATCTCGGGGCCCCTCCACTTT
CASSPDISGPLHF
>TRBV7-9|.|.|TRBJ2-6
TGTGCCAGCAGCTTAGGGGGGACGGAGTCCTCTGGGGCCAACGTCCTGACTTTC
CASSLGGTESSGANVLTF
>TRBV7-2|.|.|TRBJ2-7
TGTGCCAGCAGCCAGAACGGATCCCCTCTGGGGTACGAGCAGTACTTC
CASSQNGSPLGYEQYF
>TRBV7-2|.|.|TRBJ1-4
TGTGCCAGCAGCTTAGAAGACTGGACACGTGAAAAACTGTTTTTT
CASSLEDWTREKLFF
>TRBV12-3/TRBV12-4|.|TRBD2|TRBJ2-3
TGTGCCAGCAGCCCGGGGGGAACAAGCGCAGATACGCAGTATTTT
CASSPGGTSADTQYF
>TRBV5-1|.|TRBD2|TRBJ2-1
TGCGCCAGTAGTCCCCCCGGGGGGGCCGGTAGACCTGAGCAGTTCTTC
CASSPPGGAGRPEQFF
>TRBV29-1|many|TRBD1|TRBJ2-7
TGCAGCGTTGAAGAAGGGACAGGGGGCGGGTTATACGAGCAGTACTTC
CSVEEGTGGGLYEQYF
>TRBV11-2|.|TRBD1|TRBJ2-5
TGTGCCAGCCGAGGGGTGACAGGGGGAGAAGAGACCCAGTACTTC
CASRGVTGGEETQYF
>TRBV7-8|.|.|TRBJ1-1
TGTGCCAGCAGCTTCAAGCCAAACACTGAAGCTTTCTTT
CASSFKPNTEAFF